The 10 T cell receptor beta chains reported below all come from one sample, sequenced in a study of regulatory T cells in long-lasting Graves disease. Stated time point: persistent/refractory GD, antithyroid drugs over 5 years with positive TRAb. Extracted PBMC RNA gave rise to the TCR library. The TCR beta library used iRepertoire HTBI primers with Arm-PCR amplification of CDR3. One entry per CDR3 protein, called by TCRdb with MiXCR from the multiplex PCR reads. The sample includes about 660,000 distinct CDR3 sequences, 25% to 35% seen only once; the top ten take under 55%. The specimen comprised peripheral blood mononuclear cells (PBMCs), sampled when the disease was refractory, from a patient treated with antithyroid drugs. The origin of the receptors is a female donor with Graves disease.

The sample holds many counts of this clonotype. The chain carries TRBV6-1 and TRBJ1-1; 9 nucleotides align to TRBD1. V was pared by 6 bases and J by 4 bases, with 6 bases of the junction left unmatched. This CDR3 comprises 14 residues. Germline V gene data show CDR1 as MNHNS and CDR2 as SASEGT. CDR3: CASRGTGRFTEAFF. The CDR3 DNA reads as TGTGCCAGCAGGGGGACAGGGCGGTTCACTGAAGCTTTCTTT.

This rearrangement joins TRBV30 to TRBJ1-2, with 8 bases fitting TRBD1. In germline, CDR1 is GTSNPN, CDR2 SVGIG (reference sequence). V dropped 1 base and J dropped 0; count of bases not matched to a gene: 4. This CDR3 spans 15 amino acids. The CDR3 here is CAWSAGDRPNYGYTF. DNA for the CDR3: TGTGCCTGGAGTGCCGGGGACAGGCCTAACTATGGCTACACCTTC.

The chain uses TRBV3-1 and TRBJ2-3; the D is unclear. The CDR3 is 15 residues long. Germline CDR1 reads LGHDT; CDR2 reads YNNKEL (reference sequence). V dropped 6 bases and J dropped 0 bases, with 13 bases sitting between them. In DNA, the CDR3 is TGTGCCAGCAGACACGGGCAACACAGCACAGATACGCAGTATTTT. As protein: CASRHGQHSTDTQYF.

The gene calls are TRBV30 and TRBJ1-5; no firm D call. Trimming shortened V by 1 base and J by 3 bases, and 7 bases separated the two germline ends. Per germline, CDR1 GTSNPN and CDR2 SVGIG (reference sequence). The CDR3 runs to 13 residues. The CDR3 spells CAWSAQLNQPQHF. CDR3 nucleotide sequence: TGTGCCTGGAGTGCACAGCTCAATCAGCCCCAGCATTTT.

This clonotype was observed at least ten times. CDR3 protein: CASSLSQVREKLFF. CDR3 in DNA: TGTGCCAGCAGCTTATCACAGGTCCGGGAAAAACTGTTTTTT. The chain recombines TRBV11-2 with TRBJ1-4; maybe TRBD1 (5 bases). This CDR3 comprises 14 residues. Germline V lookup: CDR1 SGHAT, CDR2 FQNNGV. V lost 2 bases and J 8 bases, leaving 12 bases between the germline ends.

Notes on this clonotype: The germline gene is not matched at one end of the junction; a read error may be the cause. The CDR3 DNA reads TGCGCCAGCAGCCCGGGGGTAGTGGCCCGCCGCTCCTCCGAGCAGTACTTC. Protein product: CASSPGVVARRSSEQYF. The genes are TRBV5-1 and TRBJ2-7, with D maybe TRBD2 (6 bases). The germline gives CDR1 SGHRS, CDR2 YFSETQ. The CDR3 extends over 17 amino acids.

For the CDR3, the DNA is TGTGCCAGCAGTGAAGGACAGGGGGCCTCCACCGGGGAGCTGTTTTTT. Its translation is CASSEGQGASTGELFF. The chain carries TRBV6-1 and TRBJ2-2; the match to TRBD1 covers 10 bases. With 1 base clipped from V and 4 bases from J, the junction kept 3 bases outside the gene matches. This CDR3 region has 16 residues. Germline loops: CDR1 MNHNS, CDR2 SASEGT.

In its sample, this clonotype was seen a few times. The DNA for the CDR3 is TGCAGCGTTGATTGGCAGGGACGGAACACTGAAGCTTTCTTT. This encodes CSVDWQGRNTEAFF. V usage is TRBV29-1 and J usage is TRBJ1-1; tentatively, D is TRBD1 (5 bases). Germline V CDR1 and CDR2: SQVTM, ANQGSEA. The CDR3 runs 14 residues. Deletions cut 3 bases from V and 1 base from J, with 12 bases between.

This chain connects TRBV6-5 to TRBJ2-2; TRBD2 aligns across 10 bases. This CDR3 has 17 amino acids. CDR1 is MNHEY, CDR2 SVGAGI, per germline. The junction had 6 bases not matched to a gene; V was cut back by 2 bases and J by 3 bases. Written as DNA, the CDR3 is TGTGCCAGCAGTTACGTTGGGACTAGCGCGTACACCGGGGAGCTGTTTTTT. It yields the protein CASSYVGTSAYTGELFF.

There are many counts of this clonotype. The rearrangement links TRBV28 to TRBJ1-2; 9 nucleotides match TRBD1. Germline V gene lookup returns CDR1 MDHEN and CDR2 SYDVKM. Losses at the gene ends were 9 bases for V and 0 bases for J; bases not matched to a gene: 8. This CDR3 comprises 15 residues. The CDR3 reads CASMTGGDTNYGYTF. The CDR3 coding sequence is TGTGCCAGTATGACAGGGGGGGATACTAACTATGGCTACACCTTC.